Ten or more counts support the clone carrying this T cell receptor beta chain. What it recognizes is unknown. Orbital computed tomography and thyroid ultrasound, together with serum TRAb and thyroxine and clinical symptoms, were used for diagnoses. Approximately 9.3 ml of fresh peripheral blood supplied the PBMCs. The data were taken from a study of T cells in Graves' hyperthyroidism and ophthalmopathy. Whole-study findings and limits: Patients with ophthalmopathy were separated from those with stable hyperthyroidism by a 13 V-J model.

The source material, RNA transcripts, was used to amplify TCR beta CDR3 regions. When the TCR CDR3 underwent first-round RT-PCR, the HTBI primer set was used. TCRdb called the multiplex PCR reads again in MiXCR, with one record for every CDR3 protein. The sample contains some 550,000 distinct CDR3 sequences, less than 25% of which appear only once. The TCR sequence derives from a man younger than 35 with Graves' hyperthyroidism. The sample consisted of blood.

The CDR3 coding sequence is TGTGCCAGCAGGTCAGAGGGGCGGAGAGAGACCCAGTACTTC. Its protein product is CASRSEGRRETQYF. This chain links TRBV6-1 with TRBJ2-5; D may correspond to TRBD1 or TRBD2 (5 bases each). From germline, CDR1 is MNHNS and CDR2 SASEGT. This CDR3 spans 14 amino acids. Trimming pared 6 bases from V and 4 bases from J, leaving 15 bases between.